This entry features one TCR beta chain sequence. In this sample, this clone turned up a few times. The target of this receptor is not known. Base qualities are missing; no much larger clone stands one base away. The method was the immunoSEQ multiplex PCR assay. Rearranged TCR beta chain sequences were amplified using the hsTCRB Kit according to the manufacturer's protocol. TCRB libraries were sequenced on an Illumina MiSeq. Per the original workflow: The proprietary platform of the kit vendor was used for demultiplexing, trimming and gene mapping. Drawn from immuneACCESS, this table holds only the in-frame rearrangements with V and J called that TCRdb kept. Clones are partly lost; checked studies trace under half to an unresolved V gene and leave the rest unexplained. V and J calls and clone size are as listed in that table; D and trimming were resolved from the DNA. For this sample the table gives some 62,000 clones, of which around four fifths were detected only once. The ten top clones hold 3.5% to 4% of the sample.

Reading the germline V gene gives CDR1 SQVTM and CDR2 ANQGSEA. The junction shows trimming of 4 bases on V and 4 bases on J, and the gene matches do not reach 0 bases of it. Including cysteine and phenylalanine, the CDR3 has 12 amino acids. Just CDR3 DNA is preserved here, 36 bases in frame from base 1. The sample's time point label is to be understood as: week 47, end of study. A 20-mer mutant IDH1 peptide at 300 micrograms in Montanide made up each vaccine dose, which was injected subcutaneously together with topical imiquimod. Patients were given eight vaccinations, in weeks 1, 3, 5, 7, 11, 15, 19 and 23, which matched visits V03 through V10. The donors had newly diagnosed IDH1-mutant astrocytomas of WHO grade 3 or 4 that showed loss of nuclear ATRX. The samples were drawn from NOA16, a multicentre, single-arm, open-label phase I trial in Germany that tested a mutant IDH1 peptide vaccine in humans for the first time. Genomic DNA for TCRB sequencing was isolated from EDTA blood with the DNeasy Blood and Tissue Kit.

This entry belongs to a study of a mutant IDH1 vaccine in newly diagnosed glioma (TCRdb year 2021). About the investigation overall: Vaccination started 4-6 weeks after radiotherapy alone, or was given together with temozolomide cycles in the groups whose treatment included chemotherapy. Peripheral blood was collected at six visits: V03 (baseline), V05, V07, V10, V12 and V13. The 32 treated patients were around 62% male and roughly 40% female, with a mean age of roughly 40 years. Before enrollment, patients had received standard therapy of radiotherapy alone, temozolomide alone, or radiochemotherapy with temozolomide; most received the combination. The week-35 safety follow-up took place at visit V12, and the week-47 end of study took place at visit V13. Longitudinal TCRB deep sequencing was done for 25 treated patients, wherever samples were available for exploratory analyses.

Findings and caveats that apply to the study as a whole: Across multiple MHC alleles, vaccine-induced immune responses were seen in nearly 95% of patients. Availability determined which PBMC samples were chosen for TCRB deep sequencing. Pseudoprogression appeared unrelated to alterations in the top peripheral T cell clonotypes detected by TCRB sequencing. It was noted by the authors that analyses of patient blood samples could not be reproduced owing to sample limitations.

The chain links TRBV29-1 with TRBJ1-5, with 8 middle bases fitting TRBD1. The sample was PBMCs, taken from a glioma patient whose treatment included an IDH1 peptide vaccine. The sequence was obtained from a man aged 25 to 45 with glioma. The nucleotides are TGCAGCGTTGGACAGGGGAATCAGCCCCAGCATTTT. It translates to CSVGQGNQPQHF.